Each of the 30 T cell receptor beta chains below was sequenced from the same sample in a study of control samples from healthy donors and cancer patients. The repertoire was sequenced with immunoSEQ multiplex PCR; TCRdb's copy has only in-frame clones and lacks some. In the table there are about 180,000 clones, nearly 90% of which are singletons. Sequencing was carried out using blood. The receptors originated from a woman between 50 and 59 years old in good health.

The rearrangement joins TRBV30 to TRBJ1-5, with 9 nucleotides matching TRBD1. The CDR3 covers 13 residues. V shed 5 bases, J shed 6 bases, and the junction held 5 bases outside the gene matches. Germline-derived CDR1 and CDR2 are GTSNPN and SVGIG (reference sequence). The chain's CDR3 is CAWGGQGGQPQHF. The CDR3 coding sequence is TGTGCCTGGGGGGGACAGGGCGGTCAGCCCCAGCATTTT. The whole variable domain, remainder taken from reference TRBV30 and TRBJ1-5, is SQTIHQWPATLVQPVGSPLSLECTVEGTSNPNLYWYRQAAGRGLQLLFYSVGIGQISSEVPQNLSASRPQDRQFILSSKKLLLSDSGFYLCAWGGQGGQPQHFGDGTRLSIL.

The chain is built from TRBV5-1 and TRBJ1-4, with D perhaps TRBD1 (6 bases). The CDR3 consists of 15 residues. Per germline, CDR1 SGHRS and CDR2 YFSETQ. Trimming took 0 bases from V and 4 from J, leaving 10 bases between them. The CDR3 DNA reads TGCGCCAGCAGCTTGGACGGCAGGGGTAATGAAAAACTGTTTTTT. Residues: CASSLDGRGNEKLFF. Drawing the rest from reference TRBV5-1 and TRBJ1-4, the complete variable domain is KAGVTQTPRYLIKTRGQQVTLSCSPISGHRSVSWYQQTPGQGLQFLFEYFSETQRNKGNFPGRFSGRQFSNSRSEMNVSTLELGDSALYLCASSLDGRGNEKLFFGSGTQLSVL.

The rearrangement links TRBV28 to TRBJ1-2; D perhaps matches TRBD1 (5 bases). The CDR3 spans 11 residues. Germline-derived CDR1 and CDR2 are MDHEN and SYDVKM. Deletions cut 11 bases from V and 1 base from J, with 8 bases between. CDR3 sequence: CAGGDNYGYTF. In nucleotides, the CDR3 is TGTGCCGGGGGTGATAACTATGGCTACACCTTC.

This chain joins TRBV4-2 and TRBJ2-3, with 9 bases aligning to TRBD1. The CDR3 extends over 17 amino acids. The germline CDR1 and CDR2 sequences are LGHNA and YNFKEQ. V gave up 0 bases and J gave up 2 bases; unmatched junction bases: 6. In nucleotides, the CDR3 is TGTGCCAGCAGCCAAGACTCAGGGACAGGGATCACAGATACGCAGTATTTT. It yields the protein CASSQDSGTGITDTQYF.

In DNA, the CDR3 is TGTGCCTGGAGTGTAGCAGGGAGGGATTCACCCCTCCACTTT. Protein: CAWSVAGRDSPLHF. The chain links TRBV30 to TRBJ1-6; a weak D match, TRBD1 (5 bases). Per germline, CDR1 GTSNPN and CDR2 SVGIG (reference sequence). Trimming cost V 0 bases and J 8 bases, with 11 bases left between them. The CDR3 covers 14 residues.

This chain uses TRBV15 with TRBJ1-5; 12 bases line up with TRBD1. CDR3 length equals 19 residues. Trimming cost V 0 bases and J 5 bases; bases outside gene matches: 11. The germline gives CDR1 LNHNV, CDR2 YYDKDF (reference sequence). The CDR3 bases are TGTGCCACCAGCAGAGAAACCGGGACAGGGGGCGCGAGGGATCAGCCCCAGCATTTT. This encodes CATSRETGTGGARDQPQHF. The complete variable domain, with remaining parts taken from reference TRBV15 and TRBJ1-5, reads DAMVIQNPRYQVTQFGKPVTLSCSQTLNHNVMYWYQQKSSQAPKLLFHYYDKDFNNEADTPDNFQSRRPNTSFCFLDIRSPGLGDTAMYLCATSRETGTGGARDQPQHFGDGTRLSIL.

V usage is TRBV5-6 and J usage is TRBJ2-7; 8 positions match TRBD1. The V gene end was trimmed by 4 bases and the J gene end by 4 bases; junction bases not matched to a gene: 7. Germline V gives CDR1 SGHDT, CDR2 YYEEEE. The CDR3 totals 14 residues. CDR3 in DNA: TGTGCCAGCAGCGTAGGACAGGGCAGTTACGAGCAGTACTTC. It is translated as CASSVGQGSYEQYF.

The V call is TRBV18, the J call TRBJ2-7, with D uncertain. CDR1 KGHSH and CDR2 LQKENI come from the germline V gene. V lost 5 bases to trimming and J lost 5 bases, with 7 bases between them. CDR3 size: 11 residues. CDR3 sequence reads: CASSSRDEQYF. In DNA form, the CDR3 reads TGTGCCAGCTCATCCCGGGACGAGCAGTACTTC. Complete variable domain (other parts from reference TRBV18 and TRBJ2-7): NAGVMQNPRHLVRRRGQEARLRCSPMKGHSHVYWYRQLPEEGLKFMVYLQKENIIDESGMPKERFSAEFPKEGPSILRIQQVVRGDSAAYFCASSSRDEQYFGPGTRLTVT.

This clone was recorded only once. The rearrangement links TRBV6-2 or TRBV6-3 to TRBJ2-5; D might be TRBD2 (5 bases). Trimming took off 5 bases at V and 9 bases at J, with 25 bases between the two ends. The CDR3 runs to 16 residues. Germline values: CDR1 MNHEY, CDR2 SVGEGT. CDR3 DNA sequence: TGTGCCAGCAGTCCGTCTGGGCCCGGGATGGGCTGGGCCCAGTACTTC. Amino acids: CASSPSGPGMGWAQYF.

V gene TRBV7-3 combines with J gene TRBJ2-1, with 8 bases lining up with TRBD2. V shed 5 bases and J 10 bases; nucleotides not matched to a gene: 13. CDR3 length: 15 amino acids. The germline V gene has CDR1 SGHTA and CDR2 FQGTGA. The CDR3 nucleotides are TGTGCCAGCAGCAGATACCGGGGGGGGCCTAACGAGCAGTTCTTC. Protein sequence: CASSRYRGGPNEQFF.

V usage is TRBV9 and J usage is TRBJ2-3; 11 bases fit TRBD2. Germline CDR1 and CDR2: SGDLS and YYNGEE. J gave up 12 bases and V 2 bases, and 2 bases lay outside the gene matches. This CDR3 has 12 amino acids. The CDR3 loop is CASSVGLAAQYF. CDR3 bases: TGTGCCAGCAGCGTGGGACTAGCGGCACAGTATTTT.

In its sample, this clone was seen once. The chain has TRBV12-3 or TRBV12-4 and TRBJ2-1; D not resolved. V lost 8 bases and J 9 bases, leaving 11 bases between the germline ends. CDR3 length: 11 amino acids. The CDR3 region is CASRQSAEQFF. CDR3 nucleotides: TGTGCCAGCCGCCAGTCGGCTGAGCAGTTCTTC.

The rearrangement joins TRBV1 to TRBJ2-7. TRBV1 is given as a pseudogene. There are 12 residues in the CDR3. For the CDR3, the DNA is TGCACCAGGTCACGGGGGCGGTACGAGCAGTACTTC. Its translation: CTRSRGRYEQYF.

This clone has just one count. The gene calls are TRBV10-3 and TRBJ1-2; 11 bases line up with TRBD1. V lost 6 bases to trimming and J lost 4 bases; unmatched junction nucleotides: 4. There are 14 residues in the CDR3. Germline V gene data show CDR1 as ENHRY and CDR2 as SYGVKD. CDR3 residues: CAISGQGAGYGYTF. CDR3 DNA sequence: TGTGCCATCAGCGGACAGGGGGCGGGCTATGGCTACACCTTC.

The rearrangement uses TRBV6-5 and TRBJ2-5, with D uncertain. From germline, CDR1 is MNHEY and CDR2 SVGAGI. V lost 7 bases, J lost 5 bases, and 11 bases lay in between. This CDR3 comprises 12 residues. DNA for the CDR3: TGTGCCAGCAACTTCCCCAGGGAGACCCAGTACTTC. Its protein product is CASNFPRETQYF.

The J gene is TRBJ2-3, the V gene TRBV5-4, with 8 bases identical to TRBD1. CDR3 length: 15 residues. V dropped 4 bases and J dropped 3; count of bases not matched to a gene: 7. Germline CDR1 SGHNT, CDR2 YYREEE (reference sequence). The CDR3 nucleotides read TGTGCCAGCAGCCGGGACAGGATAAGAACAGATACGCAGTATTTT. Translating gives CASSRDRIRTDTQYF.

The sample holds one count of this clone. The CDR3 sequence is CASSRSGRALSEQFF. The CDR3 DNA sequence: TGTGCCAGCAGCCGAAGCGGGAGGGCCCTCTCTGAGCAGTTCTTC. The rearrangement uses TRBV6-5 and TRBJ2-1, with TRBD2 matching over 10 bases. Germline CDR1 is MNHEY and CDR2 is SVGAGI. CDR3 length: 15 amino acids. Trimming at V came to 6 bases and at J to 9 bases, leaving 11 bases not matched to a gene.

The chain uses TRBV7-9 and TRBJ2-5; D may match TRBD1 or TRBD2 (6 bases each). Trimming took off 11 bases at V and 6 bases at J, with 28 bases between the two ends. CDR3 size: 16 residues. Germline V CDR1 and CDR2: SEHNR, FQNEAQ (reference sequence). In nucleotides, the CDR3 is TGTGCCCCCCGCCCCCGACCGGGGGCGGCCGGTCAGACCCAGTACTTC. It yields the protein CAPRPRPGAAGQTQYF.

This clone was seen a handful of times. V and J are TRBV19 and TRBJ2-2; perhaps D is TRBD1 or TRBD2 (6 bases each). The length of the CDR3 is 16 residues. Germline V CDR1 and CDR2: LNHDA, SQIVND (reference sequence). Deletions cut 8 bases from V and 5 bases from J, with 21 bases between. CDR3 sequence reads: CASREGWGAVTGELFF. The CDR3 DNA reads as TGTGCCAGTCGAGAGGGTTGGGGGGCGGTAACCGGGGAGCTGTTTTTT.

This chain links TRBV6-5 with TRBJ1-2, with a tentative D call TRBD1 (5 bases). This CDR3 has 14 amino acids. V was cut by 6 bases and J by 4 bases, with 15 bases left in between. CDR1 is MNHEY, CDR2 SVGAGI, per germline. The CDR3 nucleotides are TGTGCCAGCAGCGCCATGGAGGGGCTCTATGGCTACACCTTC. This gives the protein CASSAMEGLYGYTF.

The genes are TRBV5-6 and TRBJ2-3; D is uncertain. Trimming removed 4 bases at V and 6 bases at J, with 15 bases between. Germline lookup yields CDR1 SGHDT and CDR2 YYEEEE. The length of the CDR3 is 14 residues. The CDR3 loop is CASSLDRPTDTQYF. CDR3 nucleotides: TGTGCCAGCAGCCTGGACCGACCCACTGATACGCAGTATTTT.

The J gene is TRBJ2-5, the V gene TRBV5-8, with a possible D match to TRBD2 (6 bases). This CDR3 spans 16 amino acids. The germline V gene encodes CDR1 SGHTS and CDR2 YDEGEE. The V end was cut by 1 base, the J end by 4 bases, with 17 bases between. The CDR3, as DNA: TGTGCCAGCAGCTTGTTAACTAGCCCTGGGAGAGAGACCCAGTACTTC. This sequence encodes CASSLLTSPGRETQYF.

The chain employs TRBV9 and TRBJ2-6; weak D call: TRBD1 (5 bases). The V gene lost 0 bases and the J gene lost 2 bases, with 15 bases spanning the gap. Germline CDR1 reads SGDLS; CDR2 reads YYNGEE. The length of the CDR3 is 18 residues. In nucleotides, the CDR3 is TGTGCCAGCAGCGTAGATGTCCAGGGTGGCGCTGGGGCCAACGTCCTGACTTTC. This codes for CASSVDVQGGAGANVLTF.

The chain carries TRBV6-6 and TRBJ1-1; D is ambiguous. The CDR3 sequence is 13 residues long. Trimming took off 5 bases at V and 2 bases at J, with 9 bases between the two ends. Germline V gene lookup returns CDR1 MNHNY and CDR2 SVGAGI (reference sequence). The CDR3 coding sequence is TGTGCCAGCAGTCAGCCGGAAAACACTGAAGCTTTCTTT. It specifies CASSQPENTEAFF.

The rearrangement links TRBV28 to TRBJ2-1; D is uncertain. V was cut by 8 bases and J by 0 bases, with 14 bases left in between. The CDR3 has 15 amino acids. CDR1 and CDR2 (germline): MDHEN, SYDVKM. The CDR3 DNA reads as TGTGCCAGCCCTCCCCTTCGCGGCTCCTACAATGAGCAGTTCTTC. Its translation is CASPPLRGSYNEQFF. The full variable domain, in which reference TRBV28 and TRBJ2-1 provide the parts outside the CDR3, is DVKVTQSSRYLVKRTGEKVFLECVQDMDHENMFWYRQDPGLGLRLIYFSYDVKMKEKGDIPEGYSVSREKKERFSLILESASTNQTSMYLCASPPLRGSYNEQFFGPGTRLTVL.

The chain carries TRBV10-3 and TRBJ2-7, with TRBD2 matching 10 bases. With 10 bases clipped from V and 6 bases from J, the junction kept 9 bases outside the gene matches. The CDR3 runs to 13 residues. Germline loops: CDR1 ENHRY, CDR2 SYGVKD. The CDR3 protein is CASRRLAGLEQYF. Written as DNA, the CDR3 is TGTGCCAGCCGGCGACTAGCGGGCCTCGAGCAGTACTTC.

The chain is built from TRBV6-5 and TRBJ1-4, with TRBD1 matching 7 bases. The CDR3 runs 15 residues. CDR1 is MNHEY, CDR2 SVGAGI, per germline. V dropped 6 bases and J dropped 7; count of bases not matched to a gene: 11. The CDR3 region is CASRADRVGTEKLFF. CDR3 coding DNA: TGTGCCAGCAGAGCCGACAGGGTTGGGACTGAAAAACTGTTTTTT.

The J gene is TRBJ1-3, the V gene TRBV28; D uncertain. From germline, CDR1 is MDHEN and CDR2 SYDVKM. The CDR3 is 14 residues long. Trimming shortened V by 7 bases and J by 1 base, and 11 bases separated the two germline ends. Here the CDR3 DNA reads TGTGCCAGCAACAAAGTTCAGTCTGGAAACACCATATATTTT. Translated: CASNKVQSGNTIYF.

The chain carries TRBV15 and TRBJ1-3; perhaps TRBD1 as D (5 bases). With 0 bases removed from V and 3 bases from J, the gap between germline ends came to 15 bases. Germline CDR1 and CDR2: LNHNV and YYDKDF (reference sequence). CDR3 length equals 17 residues. CDR3 in amino acids: CATSREGAGLVGNTIYF. The CDR3 bases are TGTGCCACCAGCAGAGAAGGGGCAGGACTTGTTGGAAACACCATATATTTT.

The chain has TRBV27 and TRBJ2-3; 11 bases fit TRBD2. CDR3 length equals 19 residues. Germline V lookup: CDR1 MNHEY, CDR2 SMNVEV (reference sequence). Germline trimming cut 1 base from V and 5 bases from J; bases unmatched to any gene: 14. The chain's CDR3 is CASSLFSLGASGGRDTQYF. CDR3 bases: TGTGCCAGCAGTTTATTTTCTCTCGGGGCTAGCGGGGGGAGAGATACGCAGTATTTT.